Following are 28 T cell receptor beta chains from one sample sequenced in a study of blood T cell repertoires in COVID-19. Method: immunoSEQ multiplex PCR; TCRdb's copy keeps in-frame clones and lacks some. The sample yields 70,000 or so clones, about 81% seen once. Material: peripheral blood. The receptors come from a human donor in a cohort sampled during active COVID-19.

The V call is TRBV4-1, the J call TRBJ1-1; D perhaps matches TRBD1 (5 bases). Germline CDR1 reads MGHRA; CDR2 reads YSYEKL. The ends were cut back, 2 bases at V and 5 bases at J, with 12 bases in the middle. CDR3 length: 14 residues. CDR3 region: CASSQYQGETEAFF. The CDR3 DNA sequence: TGCGCCAGCAGCCAATATCAGGGCGAGACTGAAGCTTTCTTT.

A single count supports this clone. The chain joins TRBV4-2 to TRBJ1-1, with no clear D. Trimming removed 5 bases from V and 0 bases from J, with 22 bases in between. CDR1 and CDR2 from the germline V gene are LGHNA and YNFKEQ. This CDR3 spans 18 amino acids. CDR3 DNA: TGTGCCAGCAGCGGAGGTGGTAGTGCGAGAGAAATGAACACTGAAGCTTTCTTT. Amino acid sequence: CASSGGGSAREMNTEAFF.

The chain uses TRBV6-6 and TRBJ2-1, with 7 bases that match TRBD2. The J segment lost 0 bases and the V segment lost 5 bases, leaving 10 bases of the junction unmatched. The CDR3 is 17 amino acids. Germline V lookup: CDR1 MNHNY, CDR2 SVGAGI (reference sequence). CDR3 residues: CASSLRGTIHSYNEQFF. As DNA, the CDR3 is TGTGCCAGCAGTCTGCGGGGGACTATTCACTCCTACAATGAGCAGTTCTTC.

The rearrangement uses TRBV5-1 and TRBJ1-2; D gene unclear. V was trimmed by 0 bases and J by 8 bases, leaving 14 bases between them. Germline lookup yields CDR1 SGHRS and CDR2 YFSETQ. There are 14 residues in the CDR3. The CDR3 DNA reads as TGCGCCAGCAGCTTGGGACGGGAAGGGAACGGCTACACCTTC. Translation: CASSLGREGNGYTF.

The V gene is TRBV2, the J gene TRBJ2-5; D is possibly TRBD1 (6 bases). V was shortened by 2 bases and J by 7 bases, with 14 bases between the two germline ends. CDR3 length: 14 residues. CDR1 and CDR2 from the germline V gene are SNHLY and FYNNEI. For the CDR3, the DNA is TGTGCCAGCAGTGAAAATTATTTACAGGGGACCCAGTACTTC. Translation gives CASSENYLQGTQYF.

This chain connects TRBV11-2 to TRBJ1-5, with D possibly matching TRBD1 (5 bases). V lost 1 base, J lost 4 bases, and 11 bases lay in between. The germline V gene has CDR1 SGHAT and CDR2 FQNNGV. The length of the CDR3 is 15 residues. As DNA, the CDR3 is TGTGCCAGCAGCTTAGTAGGAGACAGAAATCAGCCCCAGCATTTT. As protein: CASSLVGDRNQPQHF. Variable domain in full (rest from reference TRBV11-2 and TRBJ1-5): EAGVAQSPRYKIIEKRQSVAFWCNPISGHATLYWYQQILGQGPKLLIQFQNNGVVDDSQLPKDRFSAERLKGVDSTLKIQPAKLEDSAVYLCASSLVGDRNQPQHFGDGTRLSIL.

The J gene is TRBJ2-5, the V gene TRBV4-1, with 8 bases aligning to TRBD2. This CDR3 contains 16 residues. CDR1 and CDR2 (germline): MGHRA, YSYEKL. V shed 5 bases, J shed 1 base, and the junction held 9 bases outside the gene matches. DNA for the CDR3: TGCGCCAGCAGCGTAGGGGTAGCGGGGAGCCAAGAGACCCAGTACTTC. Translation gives CASSVGVAGSQETQYF.

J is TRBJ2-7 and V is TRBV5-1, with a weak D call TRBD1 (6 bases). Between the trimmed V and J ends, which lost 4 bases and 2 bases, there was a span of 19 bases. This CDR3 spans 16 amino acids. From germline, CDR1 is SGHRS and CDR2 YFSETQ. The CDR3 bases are TGCGCCAGCAGCGAAACAGGGTCCTTGATCGCCTACGAGCAGTACTTC. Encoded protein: CASSETGSLIAYEQYF. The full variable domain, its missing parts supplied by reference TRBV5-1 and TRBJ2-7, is KAGVTQTPRYLIKTRGQQVTLSCSPISGHRSVSWYQQTPGQGLQFLFEYFSETQRNKGNFPGRFSGRQFSNSRSEMNVSTLELGDSALYLCASSETGSLIAYEQYFGPGTRLTVT.

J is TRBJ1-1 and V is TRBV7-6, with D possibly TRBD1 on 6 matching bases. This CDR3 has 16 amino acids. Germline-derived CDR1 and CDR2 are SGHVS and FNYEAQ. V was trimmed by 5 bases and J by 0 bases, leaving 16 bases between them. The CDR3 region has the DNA TGTGCCAGCAGCCCTCGAACTACAGGGCTGAACACTGAAGCTTTCTTT. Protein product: CASSPRTTGLNTEAFF.

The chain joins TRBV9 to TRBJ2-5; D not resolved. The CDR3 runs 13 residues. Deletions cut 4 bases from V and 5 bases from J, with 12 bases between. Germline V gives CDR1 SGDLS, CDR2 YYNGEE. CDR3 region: CASSLSVGETQYF. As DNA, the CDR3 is TGTGCCAGCAGCCTATCCGTCGGGGAGACCCAGTACTTC.

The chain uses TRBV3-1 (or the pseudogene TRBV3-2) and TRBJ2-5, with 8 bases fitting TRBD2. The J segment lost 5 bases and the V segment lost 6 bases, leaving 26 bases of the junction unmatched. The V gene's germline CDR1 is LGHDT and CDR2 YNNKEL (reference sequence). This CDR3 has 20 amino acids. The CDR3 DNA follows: TGTGCCAGCAGGCAAACGGGATGGGACCGCGCGGGGGGAAGAAGGGAGACCCAGTACTTC. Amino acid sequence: CASRQTGWDRAGGRRETQYF.

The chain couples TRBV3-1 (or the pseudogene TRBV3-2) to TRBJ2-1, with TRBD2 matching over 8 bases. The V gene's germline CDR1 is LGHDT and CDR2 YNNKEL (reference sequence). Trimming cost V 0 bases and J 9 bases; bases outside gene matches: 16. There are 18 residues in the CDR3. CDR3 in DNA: TGTGCCAGCAGCCAAGACCCCGTCACCAGCGGGGGAGTAGGTGAGCAGTTCTTC. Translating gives CASSQDPVTSGGVGEQFF.

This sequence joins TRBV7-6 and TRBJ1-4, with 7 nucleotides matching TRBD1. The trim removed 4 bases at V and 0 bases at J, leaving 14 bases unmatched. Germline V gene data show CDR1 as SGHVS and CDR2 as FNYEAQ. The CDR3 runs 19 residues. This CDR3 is CASSSYGTAYVATNEKLFF. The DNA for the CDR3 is TGTGCCAGCAGCTCTTATGGGACAGCCTATGTAGCAACTAATGAAAAACTGTTTTTT.

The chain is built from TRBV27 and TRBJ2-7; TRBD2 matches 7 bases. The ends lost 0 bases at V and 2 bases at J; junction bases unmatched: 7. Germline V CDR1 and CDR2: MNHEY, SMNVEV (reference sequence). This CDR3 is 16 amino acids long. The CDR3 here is CASSLSYSSGPYEQYF. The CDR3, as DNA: TGTGCCAGCAGTTTATCGTACTCTAGCGGTCCCTACGAGCAGTACTTC.

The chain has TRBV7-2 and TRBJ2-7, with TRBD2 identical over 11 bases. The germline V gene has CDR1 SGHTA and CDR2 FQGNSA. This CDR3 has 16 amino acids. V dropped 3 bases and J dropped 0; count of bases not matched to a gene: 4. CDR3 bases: TGTGCCAGCAGCTTTCTAGCGGGGGGCCCCTCCTACGAGCAGTACTTC. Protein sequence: CASSFLAGGPSYEQYF.

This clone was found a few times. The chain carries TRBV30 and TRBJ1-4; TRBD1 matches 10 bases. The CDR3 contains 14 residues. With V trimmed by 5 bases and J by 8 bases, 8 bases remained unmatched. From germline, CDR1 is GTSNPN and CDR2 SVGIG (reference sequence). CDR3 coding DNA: TGTGCCTGGGAGCCGGGACAGGGGCCGGAAAAACTGTTTTTT. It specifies CAWEPGQGPEKLFF.

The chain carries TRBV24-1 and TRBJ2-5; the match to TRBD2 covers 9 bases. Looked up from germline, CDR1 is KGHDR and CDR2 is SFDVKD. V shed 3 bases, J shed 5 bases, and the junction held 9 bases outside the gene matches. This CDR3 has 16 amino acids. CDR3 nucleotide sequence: TGTGCCACCAGTGATCCCCGAGCGGGGGGCGGGGAGACCCAGTACTTC. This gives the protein CATSDPRAGGGETQYF.

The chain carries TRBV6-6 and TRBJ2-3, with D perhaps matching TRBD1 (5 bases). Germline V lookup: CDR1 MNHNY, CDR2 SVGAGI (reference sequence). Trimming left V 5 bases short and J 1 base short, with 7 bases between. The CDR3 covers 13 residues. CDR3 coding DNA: TGTGCCAGCAGTCAGACAGGCACAGATACGCAGTATTTT. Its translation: CASSQTGTDTQYF.

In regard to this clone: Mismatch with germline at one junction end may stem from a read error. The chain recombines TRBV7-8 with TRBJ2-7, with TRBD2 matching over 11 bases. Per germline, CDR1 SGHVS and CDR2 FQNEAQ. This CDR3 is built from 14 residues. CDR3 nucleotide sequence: TGTGCCAGCAGCCTAGCGGGGGGTTCCTACGAGCAGTACTTC. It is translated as CASSLAGGSYEQYF. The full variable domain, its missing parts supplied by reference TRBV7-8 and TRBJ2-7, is GAGVSQSPRYKVAKRGQDVALRCDPISGHVSLFWYQQALGQGPEFLTYFQNEAQLDKSGLPSDRFFAERPEGSVSTLKIQRTQQEDSAVYLCASSLAGGSYEQYFGPGTRLTVT.

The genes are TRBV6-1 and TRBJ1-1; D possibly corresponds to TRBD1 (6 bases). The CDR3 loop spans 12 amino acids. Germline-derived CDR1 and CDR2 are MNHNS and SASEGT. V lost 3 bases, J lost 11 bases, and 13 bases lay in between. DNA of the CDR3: TGTGCCAGCAGTGATACAGGGCTGATCGCTTTCTTT. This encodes CASSDTGLIAFF.

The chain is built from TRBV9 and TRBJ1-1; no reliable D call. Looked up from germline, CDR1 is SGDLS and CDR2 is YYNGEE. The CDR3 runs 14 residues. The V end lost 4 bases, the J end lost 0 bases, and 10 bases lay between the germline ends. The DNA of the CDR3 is TGTGCCAGCAGCCCCTCTTCCCTGAACACTGAAGCTTTCTTT. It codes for CASSPSSLNTEAFF.

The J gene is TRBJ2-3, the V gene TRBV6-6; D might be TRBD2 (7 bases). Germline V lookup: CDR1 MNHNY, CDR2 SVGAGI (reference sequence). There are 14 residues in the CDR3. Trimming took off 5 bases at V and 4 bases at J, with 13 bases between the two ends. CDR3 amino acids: CASSRGAGADTQYF. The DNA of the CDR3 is TGTGCCAGCAGTCGGGGGGCCGGGGCAGATACGCAGTATTTT.

Here the CDR3 DNA reads TGTGCCAGCAGCTCCCACTTAAGGGGTTACGAGCAGTACTTC. Residues: CASSSHLRGYEQYF. The chain has TRBV5-8 and TRBJ2-7; TRBD1 is a possible D gene (5 bases). CDR3 length: 14 amino acids. Between the trimmed V and J ends, which lost 3 bases and 4 bases, there was a span of 14 bases. Germline assignment: CDR1 SGHTS and CDR2 YDEGEE.

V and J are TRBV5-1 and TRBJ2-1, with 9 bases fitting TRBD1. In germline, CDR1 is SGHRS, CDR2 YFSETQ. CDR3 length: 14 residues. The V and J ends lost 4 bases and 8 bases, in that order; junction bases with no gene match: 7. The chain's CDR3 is CASSLRDRVDEQFF. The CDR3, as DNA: TGCGCCAGCAGCCTAAGGGACAGGGTGGATGAGCAGTTCTTC.

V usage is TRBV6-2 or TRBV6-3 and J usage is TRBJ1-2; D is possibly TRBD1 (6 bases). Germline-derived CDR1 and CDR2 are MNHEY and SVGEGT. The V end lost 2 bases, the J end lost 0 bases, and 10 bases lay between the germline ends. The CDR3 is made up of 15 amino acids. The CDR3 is CASSYQGTANYGYTF. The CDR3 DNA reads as TGTGCCAGCAGTTACCAGGGGACGGCTAACTATGGCTACACCTTC.

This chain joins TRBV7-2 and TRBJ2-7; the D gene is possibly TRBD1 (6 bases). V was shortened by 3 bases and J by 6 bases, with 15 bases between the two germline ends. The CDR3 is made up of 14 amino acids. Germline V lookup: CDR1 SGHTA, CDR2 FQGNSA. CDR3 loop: CASSLQGRLGEQYF. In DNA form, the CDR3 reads TGTGCCAGCAGCTTGCAGGGGAGATTGGGCGAGCAGTACTTC.

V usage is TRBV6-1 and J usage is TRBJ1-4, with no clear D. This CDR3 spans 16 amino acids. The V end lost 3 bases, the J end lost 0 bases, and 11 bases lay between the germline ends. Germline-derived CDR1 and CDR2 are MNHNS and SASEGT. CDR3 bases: TGTGCCAGCAGTGAGTTCCTCGGGGCAACTAATGAAAAACTGTTTTTT. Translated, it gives CASSEFLGATNEKLFF.

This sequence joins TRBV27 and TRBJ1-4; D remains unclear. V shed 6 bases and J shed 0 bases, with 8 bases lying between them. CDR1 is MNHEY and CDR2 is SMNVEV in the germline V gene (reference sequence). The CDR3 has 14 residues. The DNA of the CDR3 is TGTGCCAGCAGCCCAGGCACAACTAATGAAAAACTGTTTTTT. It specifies CASSPGTTNEKLFF.